The 22 T cell receptor beta chains in this list originate from one sample, sequenced in a study of T-cell reconstitution after alpha-beta-depleted transplantation in children. Preparation of the TCRbeta library was carried out with unique molecular identifiers. TCRdb redid the calling of the PCR reads with MiXCR, one entry per CDR3 protein. The sample carries some 530,000 distinct CDR3 sequences, around 12% recorded once. Specimen: PBMCs from the stem cell graft donor, collected from the stem cell graft. Every receptor here comes from a human donor who donated a stem cell graft to a child with combined immunodeficiency.

This chain uses TRBV12-3 or TRBV12-4 with TRBJ1-1; D call uncertain. V was pared by 5 bases and J by 0 bases, with 10 bases between. The CDR3 contains 14 residues. The CDR3 sequence: CASSPRVMNTEAFF. In DNA, the CDR3 is TGTGCCAGCAGTCCCCGTGTTATGAACACTGAAGCTTTCTTT.

This clonotype was counted once. The chain has TRBV5-6 and TRBJ2-1, with a weak D call TRBD1 (5 bases). The CDR3 length is 16 residues. V lost 9 bases and J lost 0, with 19 bases in between. Germline CDR1 is SGHDT and CDR2 is YYEEEE. This CDR3 is CAIGLGLPSSYNEQFF. The DNA of the CDR3 is TGTGCCATCGGCCTGGGGCTCCCCAGCTCCTACAATGAGCAGTTCTTC. Filled out from reference TRBV5-6 and TRBJ2-1, the complete variable domain reads DAGVTQSPTHLIKTRGQQVTLRCSPKSGHDTVSWYQQALGQGPQFIFQYYEEEERQRGNFPDRFSGHQFPNYSSELNVNALLLGDSALYLCAIGLGLPSSYNEQFFGPGTRLTVL.

The V and J genes are TRBV13 and TRBJ2-7, with D possibly being TRBD2 (5 bases). V dropped 3 bases and J dropped 3 bases, with 15 bases sitting between them. The CDR3 sequence is 15 residues long. Germline V gene data show CDR1 as PRHDT and CDR2 as FYEKMQ (reference sequence). The CDR3 coding sequence is TGTGCCAGCAGCTTTTTCGGGGTATCGAGCTACGAGCAGTACTTC. As protein: CASSFFGVSSYEQYF. Full variable domain (missing parts from reference TRBV13 and TRBJ2-7): AAGVIQSPRHLIKEKRETATLKCYPIPRHDTVYWYQQGPGQDPQFLISFYEKMQSDKGSIPDRFSAQQFSDYHSELNMSSLELGDSALYFCASSFFGVSSYEQYFGPGTRLTVT.

This clonotype has only a few counts. The chain uses TRBV2 and TRBJ1-1; TRBD1 agrees at 10 bases. CDR1 and CDR2 (germline): SNHLY, FYNNEI. The CDR3 length is 17 residues. Trimming at V came to 5 bases and at J to 3 bases, leaving 12 bases not matched to a gene. The CDR3 sequence is CASSPGTGDKPYTEAFF. DNA for the CDR3: TGTGCCAGCAGTCCCGGGACAGGGGACAAGCCTTACACTGAAGCTTTCTTT.

The J gene is TRBJ2-1, the V gene TRBV12-3 or TRBV12-4; D is undetermined. V shed 7 bases and J shed 9 bases, with 10 bases lying between them. The CDR3 runs 11 residues. CDR3 coding DNA: TGTGCCAGCACCGACCGGCCTGAGCAGTTCTTC. Protein: CASTDRPEQFF.

Many counts were recorded for this clonotype. The J gene is TRBJ2-3, the V gene TRBV27; D call uncertain. Germline-derived CDR1 and CDR2 are MNHEY and SMNVEV (reference sequence). The CDR3 sequence is 14 residues long. V lost 6 bases, J lost 1 base, and 11 bases lay in between. The DNA for the CDR3 is TGTGCCAGCAGCTTGCAAGGTCGCACAGATACGCAGTATTTT. Amino acid sequence: CASSLQGRTDTQYF.

The chain couples TRBV5-5 to TRBJ2-1; D is uncertain. The germline gives CDR1 SGHKS, CDR2 YYEKEE (reference sequence). The CDR3 is made up of 14 amino acids. Between the trimmed V and J ends, which lost 1 base and 4 bases, there was a span of 9 bases. CDR3 protein: CASSLYWSYNEQFF. As DNA, the CDR3 is TGTGCCAGCAGCTTGTATTGGAGTTACAATGAGCAGTTCTTC.

This clonotype appeared many times. The gene calls are TRBV12-3 or TRBV12-4 and TRBJ2-3, with 9 bases aligning to TRBD2. The junction had 9 bases not matched to a gene; V was cut back by 8 bases and J by 6 bases. CDR3 length equals 14 residues. The CDR3: CASSHSGSEDTQYF. In DNA form, the CDR3 reads TGTGCCAGCTCCCATAGCGGGAGCGAGGATACGCAGTATTTT.

This clonotype appeared a few times. The V call is TRBV29-1, the J call TRBJ1-2, with D unclear. From germline, CDR1 is SQVTM and CDR2 ANQGSEA. CDR3 size: 15 residues. Trimming took off 1 base at V and 5 bases at J, with 17 bases between the two ends. This chain's CDR3 is CSVEAGGPGGYGYTF. CDR3 in DNA: TGCAGCGTTGAAGCCGGCGGTCCGGGAGGTTATGGCTACACCTTC.

The table lists this clonotype with a few counts. The gene calls are TRBV7-2 and TRBJ2-5; D is unclear. Germline loops: CDR1 SGHTA, CDR2 FQGNSA. V shed 1 base and J shed 7 bases, with 10 bases lying between them. The length of the CDR3 is 13 residues. The CDR3 DNA is TGTGCCAGCAGCTTAGGATCCCGAGGGACCCAGTACTTC. Protein: CASSLGSRGTQYF.

The genes are TRBV10-3 and TRBJ2-7, with D maybe TRBD2 (6 bases). The CDR3 is 14 residues long. From germline, CDR1 is ENHRY and CDR2 SYGVKD. Trimming took 3 bases from V and 2 from J, leaving 11 bases between them. Here the CDR3 DNA reads TGTGCCATCAGTGATGACGGGAGAACCTACGAGCAGTACTTC. Translated: CAISDDGRTYEQYF.

There are a few counts of this clonotype. CDR3 region: CASETGTTDTQYF. Written as DNA, the CDR3 is TGTGCCAGCGAGACAGGGACGACAGATACGCAGTATTTT. V usage is TRBV25-1 and J usage is TRBJ2-3, with 7 nucleotides matching TRBD1. Per the germline V gene, CDR1 is MGHDK and CDR2 is SYGVNS. The V and J ends lost 8 bases and 3 bases, in that order; junction bases with no gene match: 5. This CDR3 has 13 amino acids.

This clonotype was counted many times. The chain employs TRBV5-1 and TRBJ2-3; tentatively, D is TRBD1 or TRBD2 (5 bases each). From germline, CDR1 is SGHRS and CDR2 YFSETQ. V shed 4 bases and J shed 5 bases, with 32 bases lying between them. The CDR3 has 20 amino acids. CDR3 DNA: TGCGCCAGCAGCCTGTTTGGTGGGACCGACACACGAGTTCCGGGAGATACGCAGTATTTT. As protein: CASSLFGGTDTRVPGDTQYF.

The chain employs TRBV11-3 and TRBJ2-3; TRBD1 might be the D (6 bases). V lost 0 bases, J lost 5 bases, and 18 bases lay in between. CDR3 length equals 17 residues. Germline CDR1 reads SGHNT; CDR2 reads YENEEA. The CDR3 loop reads CASSLDRHNRERDTQYF. The CDR3 nucleotides read TGTGCCAGCAGCTTAGATCGGCACAACAGGGAAAGAGATACGCAGTATTTT.

This clonotype was picked up many times. J is TRBJ2-3 and V is TRBV7-8, with D uncertain. The CDR3 consists of 11 residues. V was clipped by 3 bases and J by 8 bases, with 6 bases between them. Germline values: CDR1 SGHVS, CDR2 FQNEAQ. This CDR3 is CASSFTRTQYF. Written as DNA, the CDR3 is TGTGCCAGCAGCTTTACACGTACGCAGTATTTT.

The V call is TRBV7-2, the J call TRBJ2-3; 8 bases align to TRBD1. Per the germline V gene, CDR1 is SGHTA and CDR2 is FQGNSA. The CDR3 has 15 residues. V lost 7 bases and J lost 6; bases outside the gene matches: 12. The DNA for the CDR3 is TGTGCCAGCAACACAGGGGGATACCCAGGGGATACGCAGTATTTT. This encodes CASNTGGYPGDTQYF. Variable domain in full (rest from reference TRBV7-2 and TRBJ2-3): GAGVSQSPSNKVTEKGKDVELRCDPISGHTALYWYRQSLGQGLEFLIYFQGNSAPDKSGLPSDRFSAERTGGSVSTLTIQRTQQEDSAVYLCASNTGGYPGDTQYFGPGTRLTVL.

The chain carries TRBV7-2 and TRBJ1-5; no clear D gene. The V gene's germline CDR1 is SGHTA and CDR2 FQGNSA. Trimming stripped 5 bases from V and 3 bases from J, with 14 bases between. This CDR3 has 15 residues. For the CDR3, the DNA is TGTGCCAGCAGCCCTACCGGGGTTACCAATCAGCCCCAGCATTTT. This codes for CASSPTGVTNQPQHF.

This clonotype appeared a few times. The chain has TRBV2 and TRBJ1-5; 9 positions agree with TRBD1. This CDR3 spans 13 amino acids. Germline CDR1 SNHLY, CDR2 FYNNEI. V shed 5 bases and J 6 bases; nucleotides not matched to a gene: 2. The CDR3 nucleotides are TGTGCCAGCAGTCGGGACAGGGCTCAGCCCCAGCATTTT. It yields the protein CASSRDRAQPQHF.

At least ten counts were recorded for this clonotype. The chain employs TRBV6-5 and TRBJ2-3, with D unclear. In germline, CDR1 is MNHEY, CDR2 SVGAGI. Trimming removed 4 bases from V and 1 base from J, with 9 bases in between. The CDR3 runs 14 residues. CDR3 coding DNA: TGTGCCAGCAGTTTTTCATGGGGCACAGATACGCAGTATTTT. Translation: CASSFSWGTDTQYF.

This chain uses TRBV15 with TRBJ2-3, with a tentative D call TRBD2 (6 bases). Trimming left V 3 bases short and J 5 bases short, with 30 bases between. The CDR3 loop spans 20 amino acids. Per the germline V gene, CDR1 is LNHNV and CDR2 is YYDKDF (reference sequence). The CDR3 loop is CATSSHSRPGLPGGLDTQYF. For the CDR3, the DNA is TGTGCCACCAGCAGCCATTCCAGACCGGGACTTCCTGGGGGGTTAGATACGCAGTATTTT.

This sequence joins TRBV20-1 and TRBJ2-7; 8 bases are a match to TRBD2. This CDR3 has 13 residues. The V segment lost 6 bases and the J segment 1 base; nucleotides outside the gene matches: 5. From germline, CDR1 is DFQATT and CDR2 SNEGSKA (reference sequence). Here the CDR3 DNA reads TGCAGTGCCGCGGGACTAGTTTCCTACGAGCAGTACTTC. It codes for CSAAGLVSYEQYF.

This chain connects TRBV19 to TRBJ1-2, with no clear D. With 1 base removed from V and 4 bases from J, the gap between germline ends came to 16 bases. This CDR3 contains 16 residues. Germline V CDR1 and CDR2: LNHDA, SQIVND (reference sequence). For the CDR3, the DNA is TGTGCCAGTAGTATAGCGGGCTCATCCTTGCGCTATGGCTACACCTTC. Amino acids: CASSIAGSSLRYGYTF.